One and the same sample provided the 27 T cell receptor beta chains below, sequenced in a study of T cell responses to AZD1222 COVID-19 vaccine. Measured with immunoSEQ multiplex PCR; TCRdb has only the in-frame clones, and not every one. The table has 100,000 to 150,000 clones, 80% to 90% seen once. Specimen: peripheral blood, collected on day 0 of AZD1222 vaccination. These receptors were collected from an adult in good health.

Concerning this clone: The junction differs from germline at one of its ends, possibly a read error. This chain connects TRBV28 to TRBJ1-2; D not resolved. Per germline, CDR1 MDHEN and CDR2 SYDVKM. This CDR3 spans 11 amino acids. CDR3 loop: CASSFFGLHLF. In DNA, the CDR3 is TGTGCCAGCAGTTTTTTCGGGTTACACCTTTTC.

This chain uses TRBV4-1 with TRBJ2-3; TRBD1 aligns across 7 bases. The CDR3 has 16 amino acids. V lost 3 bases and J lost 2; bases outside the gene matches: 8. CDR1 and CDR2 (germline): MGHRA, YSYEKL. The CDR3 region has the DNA TGCGCCAGCAGCCACACTACAGGGGCCGACACAGATACGCAGTATTTT. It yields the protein CASSHTTGADTDTQYF.

The DNA of the CDR3 is TGTGCCACCAGTGATTTGGGGAATCAGCCCCAGCATTTT. Translating it yields CATSDLGNQPQHF. The genes are TRBV24-1 and TRBJ1-5, with unresolved D. The CDR3 covers 13 residues. The ends were cut back, 0 bases at V and 4 bases at J, with 3 bases in the middle. CDR1 KGHDR and CDR2 SFDVKD come from the germline V gene.

CDR3 region: CASSIGEGETQYF. Here the CDR3 DNA reads TGTGCCAGTAGTATCGGGGAGGGGGAGACCCAGTACTTC. The chain employs TRBV19 and TRBJ2-5; TRBD2 matches at 7 bases. Germline loops: CDR1 LNHDA, CDR2 SQIVND (reference sequence). This CDR3 comprises 13 residues. The trim removed 3 bases at V and 5 bases at J, leaving 3 bases unmatched.

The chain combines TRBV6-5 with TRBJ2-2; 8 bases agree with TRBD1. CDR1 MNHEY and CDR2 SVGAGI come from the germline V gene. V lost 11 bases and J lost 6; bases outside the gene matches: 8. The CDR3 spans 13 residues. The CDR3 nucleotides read TGTGCCGCCCATAGGACAGGGCCCGGGGAGCTGTTTTTT. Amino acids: CAAHRTGPGELFF.

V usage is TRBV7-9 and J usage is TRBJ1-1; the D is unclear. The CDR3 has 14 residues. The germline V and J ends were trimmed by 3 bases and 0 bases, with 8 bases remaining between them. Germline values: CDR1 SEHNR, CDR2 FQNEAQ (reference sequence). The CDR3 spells CASSFLGLNTEAFF. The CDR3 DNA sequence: TGTGCCAGCAGCTTCCTGGGCTTGAACACTGAAGCTTTCTTT. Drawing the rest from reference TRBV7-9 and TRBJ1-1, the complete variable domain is DTGVSQNPRHKITKRGQNVTFRCDPISEHNRLYWYRQTLGQGPEFLTYFQNEAQLEKSRLLSDRFSAERPKGSFSTLEIQRTEQGDSAMYLCASSFLGLNTEAFFGQGTRLTVV.

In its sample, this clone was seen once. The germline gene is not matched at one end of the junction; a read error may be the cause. CDR3 bases: TGTGCTAGCAGCTCATTCCAGAGCGGGAACAATGAGCAGTTCTTC. It yields the protein CASSSFQSGNNEQFF. The chain joins TRBV7-7 to TRBJ2-1; TRBD2 aligns across 7 bases. Germline V lookup: CDR1 SSHAT, CDR2 FNYEAQ (reference sequence). The CDR3 runs to 15 residues.

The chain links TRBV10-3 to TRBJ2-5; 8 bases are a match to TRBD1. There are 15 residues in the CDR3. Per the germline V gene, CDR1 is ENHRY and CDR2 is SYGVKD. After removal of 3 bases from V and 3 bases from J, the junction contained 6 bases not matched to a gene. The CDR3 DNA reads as TGTGCCATCAGTGATTGGCAGGGGGCTAAAGAGACCCAGTACTTC. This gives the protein CAISDWQGAKETQYF.

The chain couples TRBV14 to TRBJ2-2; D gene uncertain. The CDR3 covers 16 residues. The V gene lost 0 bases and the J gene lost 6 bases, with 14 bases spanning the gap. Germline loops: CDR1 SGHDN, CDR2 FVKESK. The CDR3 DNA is TGTGCCAGCAGCCAAGACCCCGACTGGCTTCCCGGGGAGCTGTTTTTT. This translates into CASSQDPDWLPGELFF.

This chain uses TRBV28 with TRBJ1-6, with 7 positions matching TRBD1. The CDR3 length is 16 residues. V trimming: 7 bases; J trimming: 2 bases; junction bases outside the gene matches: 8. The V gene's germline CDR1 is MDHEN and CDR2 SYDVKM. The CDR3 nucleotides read TGTGCCAGCATCCCAGGGGGAAGCGCCTATAATTCACCCCTCCACTTT. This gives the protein CASIPGGSAYNSPLHF.

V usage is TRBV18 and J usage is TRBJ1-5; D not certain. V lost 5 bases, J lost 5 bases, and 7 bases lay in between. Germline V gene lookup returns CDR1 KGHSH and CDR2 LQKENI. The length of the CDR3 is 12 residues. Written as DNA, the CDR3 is TGTGCCAGCTCAATGGGAGATCAGCCCCAGCATTTT. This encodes CASSMGDQPQHF.

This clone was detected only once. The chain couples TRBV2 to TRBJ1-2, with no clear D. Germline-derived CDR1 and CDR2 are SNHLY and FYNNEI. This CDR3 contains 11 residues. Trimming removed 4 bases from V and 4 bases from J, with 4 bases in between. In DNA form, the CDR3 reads TGTGCCAGCAGTGGAGGCTATGGCTACACCTTC. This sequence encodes CASSGGYGYTF.

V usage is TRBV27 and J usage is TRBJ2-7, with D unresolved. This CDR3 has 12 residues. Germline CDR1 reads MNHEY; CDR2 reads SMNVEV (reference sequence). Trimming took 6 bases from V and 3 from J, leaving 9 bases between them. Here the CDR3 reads CASRTGNYEQYF. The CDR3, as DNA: TGTGCCAGCAGGACCGGTAACTACGAGCAGTACTTC.

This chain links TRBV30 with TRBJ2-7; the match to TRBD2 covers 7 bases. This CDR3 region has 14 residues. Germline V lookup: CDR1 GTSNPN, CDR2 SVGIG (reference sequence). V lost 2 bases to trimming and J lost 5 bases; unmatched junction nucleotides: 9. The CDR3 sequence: CAWSRGDFTDEQYF. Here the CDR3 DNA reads TGTGCCTGGAGTCGGGGGGATTTTACCGACGAGCAGTACTTC.

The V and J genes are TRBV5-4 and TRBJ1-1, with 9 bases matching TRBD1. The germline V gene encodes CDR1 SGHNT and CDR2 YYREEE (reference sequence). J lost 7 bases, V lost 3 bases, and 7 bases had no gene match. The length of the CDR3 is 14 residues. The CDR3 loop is CASSWRTGELEAFF. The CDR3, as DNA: TGTGCCAGCAGCTGGAGGACAGGGGAACTTGAAGCTTTCTTT. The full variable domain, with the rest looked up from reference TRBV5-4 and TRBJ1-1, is ETGVTQSPTHLIKTRGQQVTLRCSSQSGHNTVSWYQQALGQGPQFIFQYYREEENGRGNFPPRFSGLQFPNYSSELNVNALELDDSALYLCASSWRTGELEAFFGQGTRLTVV.

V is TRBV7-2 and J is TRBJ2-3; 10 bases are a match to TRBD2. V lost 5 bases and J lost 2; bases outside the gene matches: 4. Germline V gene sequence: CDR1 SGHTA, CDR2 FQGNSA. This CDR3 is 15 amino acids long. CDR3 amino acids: CASSKTSGFTDTQYF. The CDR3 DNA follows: TGTGCCAGCAGCAAGACTAGCGGGTTCACAGATACGCAGTATTTT.

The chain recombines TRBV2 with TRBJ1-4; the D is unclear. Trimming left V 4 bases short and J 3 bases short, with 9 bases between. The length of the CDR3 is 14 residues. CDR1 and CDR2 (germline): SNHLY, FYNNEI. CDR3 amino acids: CASSAGSPNEKLFF. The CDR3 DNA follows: TGTGCCAGCAGTGCAGGAAGCCCTAATGAAAAACTGTTTTTT.

The CDR3 reads CASAEGGALMNTEAFF. In DNA form, the CDR3 reads TGTGCCAGCGCGGAAGGTGGGGCATTAATGAACACTGAAGCTTTCTTT. This chain links TRBV28 with TRBJ1-1; D perhaps matches TRBD1 (5 bases). CDR3 length: 16 residues. The V end lost 8 bases, the J end lost 0 bases, and 19 bases lay between the germline ends. Germline lookup yields CDR1 MDHEN and CDR2 SYDVKM.

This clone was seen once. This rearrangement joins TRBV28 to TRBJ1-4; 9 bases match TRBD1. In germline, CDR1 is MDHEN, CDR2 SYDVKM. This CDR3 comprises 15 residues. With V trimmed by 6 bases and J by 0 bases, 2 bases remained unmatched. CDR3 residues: CASSGTGPTNEKLFF. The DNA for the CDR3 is TGTGCCAGCAGCGGGACAGGGCCAACTAATGAAAAACTGTTTTTT.

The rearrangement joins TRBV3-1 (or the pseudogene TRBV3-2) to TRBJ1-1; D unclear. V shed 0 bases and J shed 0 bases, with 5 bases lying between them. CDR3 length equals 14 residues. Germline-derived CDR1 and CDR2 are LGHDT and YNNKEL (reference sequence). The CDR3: CASSQDGLNTEAFF. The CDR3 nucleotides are TGTGCCAGCAGCCAAGACGGTTTGAACACTGAAGCTTTCTTT.

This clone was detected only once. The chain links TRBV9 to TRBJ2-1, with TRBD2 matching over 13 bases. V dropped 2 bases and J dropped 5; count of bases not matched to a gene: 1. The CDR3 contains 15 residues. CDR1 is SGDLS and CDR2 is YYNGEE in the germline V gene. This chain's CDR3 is CASSVGLAGHNEQFF. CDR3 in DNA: TGTGCCAGCAGCGTGGGACTAGCGGGGCACAATGAGCAGTTCTTC. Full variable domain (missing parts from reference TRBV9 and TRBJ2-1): DSGVTQTPKHLITATGQRVTLRCSPRSGDLSVYWYQQSLDQGLQFLIQYYNGEERAKGNILERFSAQQFPDLHSELNLSSLELGDSALYFCASSVGLAGHNEQFFGPGTRLTVL.

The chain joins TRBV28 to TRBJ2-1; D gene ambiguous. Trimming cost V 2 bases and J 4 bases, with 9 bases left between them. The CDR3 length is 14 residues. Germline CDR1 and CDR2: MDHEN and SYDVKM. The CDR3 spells CASSLGSEYNEQFF. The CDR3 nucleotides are TGTGCCAGCAGTTTAGGAAGCGAATACAATGAGCAGTTCTTC.

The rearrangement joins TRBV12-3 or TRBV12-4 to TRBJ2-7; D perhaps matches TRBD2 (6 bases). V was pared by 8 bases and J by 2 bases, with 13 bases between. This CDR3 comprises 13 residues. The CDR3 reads CASSGPGAYEQYF. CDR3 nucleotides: TGTGCCAGCTCCGGGCCGGGAGCCTACGAGCAGTACTTC.

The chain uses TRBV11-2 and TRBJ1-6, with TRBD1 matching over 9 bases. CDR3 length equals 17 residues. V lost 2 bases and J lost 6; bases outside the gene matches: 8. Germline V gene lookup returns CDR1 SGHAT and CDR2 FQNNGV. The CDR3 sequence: CASSLRAGQGVNSPLHF. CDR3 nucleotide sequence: TGTGCCAGCAGCTTAAGAGCGGGACAGGGAGTTAATTCACCCCTCCACTTT.

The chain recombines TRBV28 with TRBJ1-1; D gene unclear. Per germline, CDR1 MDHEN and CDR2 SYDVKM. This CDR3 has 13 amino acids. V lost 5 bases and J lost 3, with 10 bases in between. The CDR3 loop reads CASSGYRYTEAFF. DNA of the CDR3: TGTGCCAGCAGTGGGTATAGGTACACTGAAGCTTTCTTT.

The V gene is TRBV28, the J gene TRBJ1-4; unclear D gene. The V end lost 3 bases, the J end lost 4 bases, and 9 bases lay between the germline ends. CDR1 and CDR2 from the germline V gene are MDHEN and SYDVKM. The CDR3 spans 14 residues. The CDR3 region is CASSFGPINEKLFF. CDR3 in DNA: TGTGCCAGCAGTTTCGGTCCGATTAATGAAAAACTGTTTTTT.

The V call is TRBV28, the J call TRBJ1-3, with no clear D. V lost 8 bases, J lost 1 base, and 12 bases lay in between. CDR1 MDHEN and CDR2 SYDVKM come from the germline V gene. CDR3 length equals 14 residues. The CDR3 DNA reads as TGTGCCAGCCACCTGTCGGGTTCTGGAAACACCATATATTTT. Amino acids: CASHLSGSGNTIYF.